These 7 T cell receptor beta chains were all obtained from the same sample, sequenced in a study of graft-versus-host responses after intestinal transplantation. The data were produced by immunoSEQ multiplex PCR, yet TCRdb's version contains in-frame clones alone and is incomplete. The sample consists of 21,000 or so clones, 75% to 90% of them appearing once. Sample: PBMCs, taken more than 64 days after intestinal transplantation. The receptors stem from a human patient who received an intestinal transplant, so some T cells may come from the graft donor.

The rearrangement links TRBV10-3 to TRBJ2-3; TRBD2 agrees at 8 bases. This CDR3 comprises 13 residues. Germline assignment: CDR1 ENHRY and CDR2 SYGVKD. Trimming took 9 bases from V and 2 from J; bases not matched to a gene: 4. In DNA, the CDR3 is TGTGCCATGGGACTAGAGGCCACAGATACGCAGTATTTT. Translation gives CAMGLEATDTQYF.

The CDR3 reads CASSTRVANYGYTF. CDR3 bases: TGTGCCAGCAGCACCCGGGTAGCTAACTATGGCTACACCTTC. This sequence joins TRBV13 and TRBJ1-2; no clear D. The ends were cut back, 5 bases at V and 0 bases at J, with 10 bases in the middle. CDR1 and CDR2 from the germline V gene are PRHDT and FYEKMQ (reference sequence). The length of the CDR3 is 14 residues. Based on the CDR3 plus reference TRBV13 and TRBJ1-2, the full variable domain is AAGVIQSPRHLIKEKRETATLKCYPIPRHDTVYWYQQGPGQDPQFLISFYEKMQSDKGSIPDRFSAQQFSDYHSELNMSSLELGDSALYFCASSTRVANYGYTFGSGTRLTVV.

The V gene is TRBV2, the J gene TRBJ2-3; D remains ambiguous. V was trimmed by 0 bases and J by 5 bases, leaving 12 bases between them. CDR1 and CDR2 from the germline V gene are SNHLY and FYNNEI. CDR3 length equals 15 residues. The CDR3 nucleotides read TGTGCCAGCAGTGAAGCGCGTAGGGTTGGAGATACGCAGTATTTT. This codes for CASSEARRVGDTQYF.

The chain joins TRBV27 to TRBJ2-3; D is uncertain. This CDR3 comprises 14 residues. Germline V CDR1 and CDR2: MNHEY, SMNVEV (reference sequence). Trimming pared 8 bases from V and 2 bases from J, leaving 14 bases between. CDR3 residues: CASGRRFNTDTQYF. The DNA for the CDR3 is TGTGCCAGCGGGCGACGGTTCAACACAGATACGCAGTATTTT.

The V call is TRBV9, the J call TRBJ1-1; no reliable D call. The germline V gene encodes CDR1 SGDLS and CDR2 YYNGEE. Trimming cost V 4 bases and J 4 bases, with 14 bases left between them. This CDR3 has 14 amino acids. The CDR3 reads CASSLDLAGTEAFF. CDR3 DNA: TGTGCCAGCAGCTTAGACCTGGCGGGCACTGAAGCTTTCTTT.

The gene calls are TRBV29-1 and TRBJ2-2, with 9 bases aligning to TRBD2. CDR3 length: 16 residues. V shed 3 bases, J shed 0 bases, and the junction held 5 bases outside the gene matches. The germline CDR1 and CDR2 sequences are SQVTM and ANQGSEA. CDR3 residues: CSVDIGGGANTGELFF. CDR3 coding DNA: TGCAGCGTTGACATTGGCGGGGGGGCGAACACCGGGGAGCTGTTTTTT.

The chain employs TRBV7-9 and TRBJ2-6; D is undetermined. Germline lookup yields CDR1 SEHNR and CDR2 FQNEAQ (reference sequence). V lost 5 bases and J 5 bases, leaving 19 bases between the germline ends. The CDR3 consists of 17 residues. The CDR3 here is CASSLRPAATRANVLTF. DNA for the CDR3: TGTGCCAGCAGCCTCAGACCGGCAGCCACCAGGGCCAACGTCCTGACTTTC.